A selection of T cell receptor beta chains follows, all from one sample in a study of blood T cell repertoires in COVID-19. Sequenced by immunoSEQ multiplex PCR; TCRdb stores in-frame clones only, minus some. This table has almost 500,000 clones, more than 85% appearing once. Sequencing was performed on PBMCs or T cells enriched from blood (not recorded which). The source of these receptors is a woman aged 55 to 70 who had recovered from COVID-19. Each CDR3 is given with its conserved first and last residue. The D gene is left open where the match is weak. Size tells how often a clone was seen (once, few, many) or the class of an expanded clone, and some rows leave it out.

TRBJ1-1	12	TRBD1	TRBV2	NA	CASSKTGLEAFF	TGTGCCAGCAGTAAGACAGGGCTTGAAGCTTTCTTT
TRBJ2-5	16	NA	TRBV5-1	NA	CASSLAGQGGGETQYF	TGCGCCAGCAGCTTGGCTGGCCAGGGAGGGGGAGAGACCCAGTACTTC
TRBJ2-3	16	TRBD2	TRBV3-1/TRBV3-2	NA	CASSAQLAGDLDTQYF	TGTGCCAGCAGCGCCCAGCTAGCGGGGGATTTGGATACGCAGTATTTT
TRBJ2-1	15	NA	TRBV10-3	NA	CAISGILGKNNEQFF	TGTGCCATCAGTGGAATACTAGGAAAAAACAATGAGCAGTTCTTC
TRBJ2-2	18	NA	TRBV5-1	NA	CASSLLYTPGELPGELFF	TGCGCCAGCAGCTTACTCTACACCCCGGGGGAATTACCCGGGGAGCTGTTTTTT
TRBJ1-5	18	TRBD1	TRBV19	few	CASSMEKGTGVRNQPQHF	TGTGCCAGTAGTATGGAAAAAGGGACAGGGGTCCGCAATCAGCCCCAGCATTTT
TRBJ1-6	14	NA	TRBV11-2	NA	CASSLWGQGSPLHF	TGTGCCAGCAGCTTATGGGGGCAGGGATCACCCCTCCACTTT
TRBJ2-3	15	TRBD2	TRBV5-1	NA	CASSPDSGGKDTQYF	TGCGCCAGCAGCCCCGACAGCGGGGGCAAGGATACGCAGTATTTT
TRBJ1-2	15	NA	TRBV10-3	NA	CAIRQGLGVDYGYTF	TGTGCCATCAGACAGGGTCTAGGGGTTGACTATGGCTACACCTTC
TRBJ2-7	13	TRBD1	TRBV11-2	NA	CASRHLTGVEQYF	TGTGCCAGCAGGCACCTAACAGGGGTCGAGCAGTACTTC
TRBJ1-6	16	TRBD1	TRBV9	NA	CASSGTGTGGNSPLHF	TGTGCCAGCAGCGGGACGGGGACAGGGGGTAATTCACCCCTCCACTTT
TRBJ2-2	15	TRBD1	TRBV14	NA	CASSRDRGGTGELFF	TGTGCCAGCAGCCGTGACAGGGGTGGCACCGGGGAGCTGTTTTTT
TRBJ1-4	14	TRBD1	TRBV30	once	CAWSRDRGGEKLFF	TGTGCCTGGAGCCGGGACAGGGGAGGTGAAAAACTGTTTTTT